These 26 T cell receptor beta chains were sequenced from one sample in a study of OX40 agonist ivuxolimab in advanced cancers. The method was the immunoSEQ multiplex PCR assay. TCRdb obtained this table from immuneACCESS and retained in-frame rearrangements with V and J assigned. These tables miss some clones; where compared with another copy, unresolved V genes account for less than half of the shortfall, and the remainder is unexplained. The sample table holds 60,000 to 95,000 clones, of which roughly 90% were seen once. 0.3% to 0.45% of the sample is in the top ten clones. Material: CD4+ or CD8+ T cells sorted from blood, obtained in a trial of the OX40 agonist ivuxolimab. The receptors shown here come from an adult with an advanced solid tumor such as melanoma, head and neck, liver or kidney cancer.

The CDR3 nucleotides read TGTGCCAGCAGTTTCCCAGCGGGGGGGAGGAATGAGCAGTTCTTC. Encoded protein: CASSFPAGGRNEQFF. The V gene is TRBV28, the J gene TRBJ2-1; 10 bases agree with TRBD2. This CDR3 comprises 15 residues. Per the germline V gene, CDR1 is MDHEN and CDR2 is SYDVKM. The ends lost 3 bases at V and 7 bases at J; junction bases unmatched: 6. The full variable domain, with the rest looked up from reference TRBV28 and TRBJ2-1, is DVKVTQSSRYLVKRTGEKVFLECVQDMDHENMFWYRQDPGLGLRLIYFSYDVKMKEKGDIPEGYSVSREKKERFSLILESASTNQTSMYLCASSFPAGGRNEQFFGPGTRLTVL.

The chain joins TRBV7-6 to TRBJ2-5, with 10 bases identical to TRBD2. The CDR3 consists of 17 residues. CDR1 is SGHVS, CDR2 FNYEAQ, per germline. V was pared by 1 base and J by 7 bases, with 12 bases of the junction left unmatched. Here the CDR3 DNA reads TGTGCCAGCAGCTTAGACCGGACTAGCGGAGGCCCCGGGACCCAGTACTTC. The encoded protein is CASSLDRTSGGPGTQYF.

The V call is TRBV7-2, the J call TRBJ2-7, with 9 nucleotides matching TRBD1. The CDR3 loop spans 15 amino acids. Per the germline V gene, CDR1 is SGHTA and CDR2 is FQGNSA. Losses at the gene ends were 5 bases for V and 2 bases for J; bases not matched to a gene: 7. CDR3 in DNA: TGTGCCAGCAGCCAAGACAGGGGGGTACCCTACGAGCAGTACTTC. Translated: CASSQDRGVPYEQYF.

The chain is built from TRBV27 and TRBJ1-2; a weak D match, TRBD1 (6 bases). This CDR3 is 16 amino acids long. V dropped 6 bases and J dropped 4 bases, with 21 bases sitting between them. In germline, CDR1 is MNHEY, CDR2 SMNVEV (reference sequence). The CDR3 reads CASSLGWGQGIYGYTF. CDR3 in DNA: TGTGCCAGCAGCCTGGGATGGGGGCAGGGAATCTATGGCTACACCTTC.

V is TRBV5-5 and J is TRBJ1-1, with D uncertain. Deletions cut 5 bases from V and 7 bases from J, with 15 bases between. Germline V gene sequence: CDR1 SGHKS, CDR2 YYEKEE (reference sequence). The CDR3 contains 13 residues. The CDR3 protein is CASSSPGLDEAFF. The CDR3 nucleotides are TGTGCCAGCAGTTCCCCCGGACTTGATGAAGCTTTCTTT.

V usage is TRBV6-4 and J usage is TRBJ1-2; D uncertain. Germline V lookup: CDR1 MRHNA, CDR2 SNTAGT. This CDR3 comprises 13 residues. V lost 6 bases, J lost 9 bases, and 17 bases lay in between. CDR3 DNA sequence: TGTGCCAGCAGGGCCGGGGAAACCGGACGCTACACCTTC. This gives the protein CASRAGETGRYTF.

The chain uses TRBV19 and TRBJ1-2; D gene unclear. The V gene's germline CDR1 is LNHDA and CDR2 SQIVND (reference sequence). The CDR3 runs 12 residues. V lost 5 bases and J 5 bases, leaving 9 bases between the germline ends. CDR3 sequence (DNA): TGTGCCAGTAGTTTGGCGGAGTATGGCTACACCTTC. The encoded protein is CASSLAEYGYTF.

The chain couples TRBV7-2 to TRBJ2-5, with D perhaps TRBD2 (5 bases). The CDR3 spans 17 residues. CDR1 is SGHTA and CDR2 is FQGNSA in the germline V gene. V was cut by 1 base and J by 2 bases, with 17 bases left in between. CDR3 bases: TGTGCCAGCAGCTTAGGGAGGCCTTTCTCCGATCAAGAGACCCAGTACTTC. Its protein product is CASSLGRPFSDQETQYF. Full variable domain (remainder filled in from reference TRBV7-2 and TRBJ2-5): GAGVSQSPSNKVTEKGKDVELRCDPISGHTALYWYRQSLGQGLEFLIYFQGNSAPDKSGLPSDRFSAERTGGSVSTLTIQRTQQEDSAVYLCASSLGRPFSDQETQYFGPGTRLLVL.

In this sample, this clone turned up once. The CDR3 coding sequence is TGTGCCAGCAGCCCCCCTGTAGGGACAGGGAATTGGGAGCAGTTCTTC. It specifies CASSPPVGTGNWEQFF. The V gene is TRBV28, the J gene TRBJ2-1; 9 bases match TRBD1. V lost 6 bases, J lost 10 bases, and 16 bases stayed unmatched. Germline CDR1 reads MDHEN; CDR2 reads SYDVKM. The CDR3 consists of 16 residues.

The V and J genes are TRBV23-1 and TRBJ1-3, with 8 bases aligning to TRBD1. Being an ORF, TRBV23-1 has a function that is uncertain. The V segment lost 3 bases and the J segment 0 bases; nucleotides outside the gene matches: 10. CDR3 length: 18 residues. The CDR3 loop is CASSQLRDRSSSGNTIYF. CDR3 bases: TGCGCCAGCAGTCAGCTGCGGGACAGGTCGAGCTCTGGAAACACCATATATTTT.

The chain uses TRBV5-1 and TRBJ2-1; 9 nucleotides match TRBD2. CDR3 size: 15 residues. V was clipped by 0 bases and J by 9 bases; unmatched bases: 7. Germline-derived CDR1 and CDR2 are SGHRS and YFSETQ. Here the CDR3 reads CASSLAGTSSGEQFF. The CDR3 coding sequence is TGCGCCAGCAGCTTGGCCGGGACTAGCAGCGGTGAGCAGTTCTTC.

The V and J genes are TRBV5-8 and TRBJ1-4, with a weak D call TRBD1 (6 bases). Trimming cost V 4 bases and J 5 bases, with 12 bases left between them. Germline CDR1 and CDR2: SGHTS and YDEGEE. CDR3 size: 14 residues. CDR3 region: CASSDRTANEKLFF. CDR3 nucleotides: TGTGCCAGCAGCGACCGGACAGCGAATGAAAAACTGTTTTTT.

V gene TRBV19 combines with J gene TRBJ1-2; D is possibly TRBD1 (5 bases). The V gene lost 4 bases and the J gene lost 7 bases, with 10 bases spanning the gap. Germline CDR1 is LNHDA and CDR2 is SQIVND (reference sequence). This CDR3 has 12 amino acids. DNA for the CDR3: TGTGCCAGTAGTAACGGGGCGGGTGGCTACACCTTC. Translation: CASSNGAGGYTF.

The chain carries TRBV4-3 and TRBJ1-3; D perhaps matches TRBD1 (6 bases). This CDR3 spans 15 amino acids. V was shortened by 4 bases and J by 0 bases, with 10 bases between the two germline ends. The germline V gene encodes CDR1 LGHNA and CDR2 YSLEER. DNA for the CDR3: TGCGCCAGCAGCCGACAGGCCCTCTCTGGAAACACCATATATTTT. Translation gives CASSRQALSGNTIYF.

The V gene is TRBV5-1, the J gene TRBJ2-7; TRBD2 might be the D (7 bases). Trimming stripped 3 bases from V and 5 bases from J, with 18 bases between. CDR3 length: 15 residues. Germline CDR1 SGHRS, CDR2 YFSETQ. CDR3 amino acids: CASSWGGLTRNEQYF. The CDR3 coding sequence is TGCGCCAGCAGCTGGGGGGGCCTGACGAGGAACGAGCAGTACTTC.

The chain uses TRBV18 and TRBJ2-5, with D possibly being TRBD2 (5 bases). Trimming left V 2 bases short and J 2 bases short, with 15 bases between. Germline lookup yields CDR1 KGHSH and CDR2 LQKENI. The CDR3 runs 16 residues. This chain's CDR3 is CASSPERPGLQETQYF. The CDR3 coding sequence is TGTGCCAGCTCACCAGAAAGACCCGGACTTCAAGAGACCCAGTACTTC. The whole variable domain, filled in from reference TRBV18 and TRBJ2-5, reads NAGVMQNPRHLVRRRGQEARLRCSPMKGHSHVYWYRQLPEEGLKFMVYLQKENIIDESGMPKERFSAEFPKEGPSILRIQQVVRGDSAAYFCASSPERPGLQETQYFGPGTRLLVL.

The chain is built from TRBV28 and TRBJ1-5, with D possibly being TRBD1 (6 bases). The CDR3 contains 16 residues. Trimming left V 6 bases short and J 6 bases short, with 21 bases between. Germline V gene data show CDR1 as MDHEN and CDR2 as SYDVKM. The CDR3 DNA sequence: TGTGCCAGCAGCACCCCCGGGGCGGGGGGCCTTCAGCCCCAGCATTTT. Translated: CASSTPGAGGLQPQHF.

The CDR3 here is CASSLASREETQYF. Written as DNA, the CDR3 is TGCGCCAGCAGCTTGGCCTCCAGGGAGGAGACCCAGTACTTC. The chain has TRBV5-1 and TRBJ2-5; D could derive from TRBD1 or TRBD2 (5 bases each). V gave up 0 bases and J gave up 5 bases, with 11 bases separating them. Germline CDR1 SGHRS, CDR2 YFSETQ. The CDR3 totals 14 residues.

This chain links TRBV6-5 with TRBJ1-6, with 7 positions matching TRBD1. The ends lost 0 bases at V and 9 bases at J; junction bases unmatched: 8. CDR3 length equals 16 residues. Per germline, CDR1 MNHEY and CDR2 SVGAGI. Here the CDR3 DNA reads TGTGCCAGCAGTTACTCGGGAGCCGGGGACAGTTCACCCCTCCACTTT. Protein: CASSYSGAGDSSPLHF.

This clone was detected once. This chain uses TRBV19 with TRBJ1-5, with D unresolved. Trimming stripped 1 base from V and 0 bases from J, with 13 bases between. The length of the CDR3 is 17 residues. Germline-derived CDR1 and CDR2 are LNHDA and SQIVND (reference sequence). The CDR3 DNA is TGTGCCAGTAGTATAGGGCCCCAAGATTATAGCAATCAGCCCCAGCATTTT. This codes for CASSIGPQDYSNQPQHF.

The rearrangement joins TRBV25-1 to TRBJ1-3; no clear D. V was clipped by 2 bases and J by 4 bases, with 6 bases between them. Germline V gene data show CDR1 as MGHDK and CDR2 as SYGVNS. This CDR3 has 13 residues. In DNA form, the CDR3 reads TGTGCCAGCAGTGAAGGTCCCGGAAACACCATATATTTT. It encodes CASSEGPGNTIYF.

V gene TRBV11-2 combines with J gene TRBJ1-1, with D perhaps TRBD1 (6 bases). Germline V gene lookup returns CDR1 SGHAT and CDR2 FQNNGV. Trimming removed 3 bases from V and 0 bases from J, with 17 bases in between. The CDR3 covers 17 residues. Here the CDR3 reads CASSFPNGTQMNTEAFF. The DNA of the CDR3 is TGTGCCAGCAGCTTTCCGAATGGGACACAAATGAACACTGAAGCTTTCTTT.

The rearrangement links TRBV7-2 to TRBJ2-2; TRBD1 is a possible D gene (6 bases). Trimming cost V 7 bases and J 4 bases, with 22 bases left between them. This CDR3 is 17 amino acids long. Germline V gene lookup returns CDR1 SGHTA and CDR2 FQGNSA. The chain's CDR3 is CASTLIGTRQSTGELFF. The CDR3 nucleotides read TGTGCCAGCACCCTAATAGGGACACGACAGTCCACCGGGGAGCTGTTTTTT.

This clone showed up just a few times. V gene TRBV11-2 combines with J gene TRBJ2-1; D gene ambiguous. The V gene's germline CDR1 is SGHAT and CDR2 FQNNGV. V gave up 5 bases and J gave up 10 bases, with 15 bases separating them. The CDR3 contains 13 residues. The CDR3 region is CASSALLGIEQFF. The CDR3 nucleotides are TGTGCCAGCAGCGCGCTCCTGGGGATAGAGCAGTTCTTC. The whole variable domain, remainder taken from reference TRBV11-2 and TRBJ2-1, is EAGVAQSPRYKIIEKRQSVAFWCNPISGHATLYWYQQILGQGPKLLIQFQNNGVVDDSQLPKDRFSAERLKGVDSTLKIQPAKLEDSAVYLCASSALLGIEQFFGPGTRLTVL.

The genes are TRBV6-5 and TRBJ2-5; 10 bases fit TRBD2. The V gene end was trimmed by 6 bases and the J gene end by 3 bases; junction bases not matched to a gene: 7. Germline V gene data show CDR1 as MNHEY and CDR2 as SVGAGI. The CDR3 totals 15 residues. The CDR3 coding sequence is TGTGCCAGCAGCCCTACCGGACTAGCGGAAGAGACCCAGTACTTC. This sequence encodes CASSPTGLAEETQYF.

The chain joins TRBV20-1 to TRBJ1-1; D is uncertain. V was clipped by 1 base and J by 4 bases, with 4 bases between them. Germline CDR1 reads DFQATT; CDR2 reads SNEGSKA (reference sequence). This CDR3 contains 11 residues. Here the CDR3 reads CSARGATEAFF. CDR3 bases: TGCAGTGCTAGAGGGGCCACTGAAGCTTTCTTT.